Following are 26 T cell receptor beta chains from one sample sequenced in a study of control samples from healthy donors and cancer patients. Profiled with immunoSEQ multiplex PCR; TCRdb holds only in-frame clones, not every one. The data show about 55,000 clones, with 90% to 95% seen just once and 2.4% held by the top ten. Sequencing input: blood. The source is a man aged 25 to 45 in good health.

The V gene is TRBV2, the J gene TRBJ2-1; D is ambiguous. Germline assignment: CDR1 SNHLY and CDR2 FYNNEI. Trimming removed 7 bases from V and 8 bases from J, with 9 bases in between. This CDR3 region has 11 residues. CDR3 nucleotide sequence: TGTGCCAGCAATTATGGTGATGAGCAGTTCTTC. Translating gives CASNYGDEQFF.

This chain connects TRBV29-1 to TRBJ1-1; TRBD1 matches 7 bases. The trim removed 4 bases at V and 0 bases at J, leaving 5 bases unmatched. The CDR3 is made up of 14 amino acids. Germline V gene lookup returns CDR1 SQVTM and CDR2 ANQGSEA. The DNA for the CDR3 is TGCAGCGTTGGGCAGGGGGGACTGAACACTGAAGCTTTCTTT. Translating it yields CSVGQGGLNTEAFF.

The V call is TRBV30, the J call TRBJ2-3; D unresolved. CDR3 length equals 11 residues. Trimming took off 1 base at V and 10 bases at J, with 9 bases between the two ends. Germline loops: CDR1 GTSNPN, CDR2 SVGIG (reference sequence). As DNA, the CDR3 is TGTGCCTGGAGTGAATCGTTCGCGCAGTATTTT. Translating gives CAWSESFAQYF.

The chain carries TRBV30 and TRBJ1-6; D perhaps matches TRBD1 (5 bases). This CDR3 is 12 amino acids long. V lost 8 bases to trimming and J lost 10 bases, with 15 bases between them. Germline V gene lookup returns CDR1 GTSNPN and CDR2 SVGIG (reference sequence). For the CDR3, the DNA is TGTGCCCGAGGCCGGGGCGGATCACCCCTCCACTTT. Amino acids: CARGRGGSPLHF.

In DNA, the CDR3 is TGTGCCAGCTCACCGGGAAACAATGAGCAGTTCTTC. It specifies CASSPGNNEQFF. This chain links TRBV18 with TRBJ2-1; D unresolved. Germline lookup yields CDR1 KGHSH and CDR2 LQKENI. This CDR3 contains 12 residues. The V end was cut by 3 bases, the J end by 5 bases, with 5 bases between.

The chain joins TRBV5-1 to TRBJ2-7, with 11 bases matching TRBD2. Trimming at V came to 7 bases and at J to 3 bases, leaving 3 bases not matched to a gene. Germline V gene lookup returns CDR1 SGHRS and CDR2 YFSETQ. The CDR3 sequence is 13 residues long. The CDR3 sequence: CASGLAGGYEQYF. DNA of the CDR3: TGCGCCAGCGGCCTAGCGGGAGGCTACGAGCAGTACTTC.

The rearrangement joins TRBV28 to TRBJ1-1, with a tentative D call TRBD1 (6 bases). Germline V CDR1 and CDR2: MDHEN, SYDVKM. V shed 4 bases and J shed 5 bases, with 17 bases lying between them. The CDR3 covers 15 residues. DNA of the CDR3: TGTGCCAGCAGTTCCTACAGGGATGGGGGGACTGAAGCTTTCTTT. Residues: CASSSYRDGGTEAFF.

The genes are TRBV7-6 and TRBJ2-3, with 8 nucleotides matching TRBD2. V lost 5 bases and J lost 5; bases outside the gene matches: 12. The length of the CDR3 is 16 residues. The V gene's germline CDR1 is SGHVS and CDR2 FNYEAQ. Written as DNA, the CDR3 is TGTGCCAGCAGCCCCCTGGGTAGCGGGACGGTAGATACGCAGTATTTT. This codes for CASSPLGSGTVDTQYF.

This CDR3 is CASSLVGTQRRLTDTQYF. The CDR3 DNA is TGTGCCAGCAGCTTAGTAGGGACTCAAAGAAGGCTCACAGATACGCAGTATTTT. V usage is TRBV7-2 and J usage is TRBJ2-3; D might be TRBD2 (6 bases). This CDR3 is built from 18 residues. From germline, CDR1 is SGHTA and CDR2 FQGNSA. Trimming pared 1 base from V and 2 bases from J, leaving 19 bases between.

This chain connects TRBV5-6 to TRBJ2-7, with TRBD1 as a possible D gene (6 bases). Trimming cost V 4 bases and J 7 bases, with 15 bases left between them. This CDR3 region has 13 residues. Germline CDR1 SGHDT, CDR2 YYEEEE. CDR3 sequence reads: CASSGGLEEEQYF. Written as DNA, the CDR3 is TGTGCCAGCAGCGGGGGCCTCGAGGAGGAGCAGTACTTC. The full variable domain, its missing parts supplied by reference TRBV5-6 and TRBJ2-7, is DAGVTQSPTHLIKTRGQQVTLRCSPKSGHDTVSWYQQALGQGPQFIFQYYEEEERQRGNFPDRFSGHQFPNYSSELNVNALLLGDSALYLCASSGGLEEEQYFGPGTRLTVT.

In DNA form, the CDR3 reads TGTGCCAGCAATCCGACAGGCCCGAACTATGGCTACACCTTC. Its translation: CASNPTGPNYGYTF. The J gene is TRBJ1-2, the V gene TRBV28; maybe TRBD1 (6 bases). Germline V gives CDR1 MDHEN, CDR2 SYDVKM. The CDR3 length is 14 residues. With 7 bases removed from V and 2 bases from J, the gap between germline ends came to 14 bases.

This rearrangement joins TRBV4-2 to TRBJ2-1; D remains unclear. This CDR3 is 15 amino acids long. Germline V gives CDR1 LGHNA, CDR2 YNFKEQ. V was clipped by 0 bases and J by 3 bases, with 9 bases between them. CDR3 DNA sequence: TGTGCCAGCAGCCAAGATCCCAGCGACTACAATGAGCAGTTCTTC. Translated, it gives CASSQDPSDYNEQFF.

V and J are TRBV24-1 and TRBJ1-5; TRBD1 matches 7 bases. CDR1 is KGHDR and CDR2 is SFDVKD in the germline V gene. This CDR3 is built from 17 residues. V lost 3 bases, J lost 2 bases, and 9 bases stayed unmatched. The CDR3 here is CATSDPQTGDGNQPQHF. Written as DNA, the CDR3 is TGTGCCACCAGTGATCCACAAACAGGGGATGGCAATCAGCCCCAGCATTTT.

In DNA form, the CDR3 reads TGTGCCAGCAGGAGGTCCAGGGATTACCACAATGAGCAGTTCTTC. This translates into CASRRSRDYHNEQFF. V gene TRBV6-5 combines with J gene TRBJ2-1; TRBD1 is a possible D gene (5 bases). The germline gives CDR1 MNHEY, CDR2 SVGAGI. The CDR3 is 15 amino acids. V was trimmed by 6 bases and J by 5 bases, leaving 17 bases between them.

The V gene is TRBV18, the J gene TRBJ1-2; 7 positions agree with TRBD1. CDR1 KGHSH and CDR2 LQKENI come from the germline V gene. V trimming: 2 bases; J trimming: 1 base; junction bases outside the gene matches: 10. This CDR3 contains 17 residues. CDR3 loop: CASSPTLQTGFNYGYTF. CDR3 nucleotide sequence: TGTGCCAGCTCACCAACACTCCAGACAGGGTTTAACTATGGCTACACCTTC.

The gene calls are TRBV2 and TRBJ1-1; 7 bases fit TRBD1. Germline V gives CDR1 SNHLY, CDR2 FYNNEI. V gave up 4 bases and J gave up 13 bases; unmatched junction bases: 6. This CDR3 has 11 residues. The CDR3 protein is CASSGTGVDFF. The CDR3 DNA sequence: TGTGCCAGCAGTGGAACAGGGGTAGATTTCTTT.

This clone is labeled medium-sized. The rearrangement joins TRBV12-3 or TRBV12-4 to TRBJ2-7; 7 positions match TRBD2. J gave up 2 bases and V 9 bases, and 7 bases lay outside the gene matches. The CDR3 is made up of 13 amino acids. CDR3 amino acids: CASSGGATYEQYF. The DNA for the CDR3 is TGTGCCAGTTCGGGGGGAGCAACCTACGAGCAGTACTTC.

V is TRBV19 and J is TRBJ2-7; TRBD2 agrees at 9 bases. V was pared by 2 bases and J by 6 bases, with 8 bases of the junction left unmatched. From germline, CDR1 is LNHDA and CDR2 SQIVND (reference sequence). The CDR3 spans 15 residues. CDR3 amino acids: CASSIRAGGGIEQYF. The CDR3 coding sequence is TGTGCCAGTAGTATACGCGCGGGAGGGGGGATCGAGCAGTACTTC.

The chain joins TRBV2 to TRBJ1-5; no reliable D call. V dropped 4 bases and J dropped 2 bases, with 9 bases sitting between them. Germline V gives CDR1 SNHLY, CDR2 FYNNEI. The CDR3 runs 14 residues. The CDR3 region has the DNA TGTGCCAGCAGTGTCCGTAATCGCAATCAGCCCCAGCATTTT. It encodes CASSVRNRNQPQHF.

This rearrangement joins TRBV5-6 to TRBJ2-2; 13 nucleotides match TRBD2. Germline V CDR1 and CDR2: SGHDT, YYEEEE. V shed 0 bases, J shed 1 base, and the junction held 6 bases outside the gene matches. The CDR3 spans 19 residues. The CDR3 loop is CASSLEGWTSGGNTGELFF. For the CDR3, the DNA is TGTGCCAGCAGCTTGGAGGGCTGGACTAGCGGGGGGAACACCGGGGAGCTGTTTTTT.

V is TRBV29-1 and J is TRBJ1-1; D is perhaps TRBD1 (5 bases). This CDR3 comprises 13 residues. The V gene lost 7 bases and the J gene lost 6 bases, with 18 bases spanning the gap. In germline, CDR1 is SQVTM, CDR2 ANQGSEA. In nucleotides, the CDR3 is TGCAGCGCAAGGACAAACGACGCAGCTGAAGCTTTCTTT. Its translation: CSARTNDAAEAFF.

Comment on this clone: A read error may explain this, as a much larger clone is one base away. CDR3 loop: CASSLEGNTEAFF. DNA for the CDR3: TGTGCCAGCAGCTTAGAAGGGAACACTGAAGCTTTCTTT. This sequence joins TRBV7-2 and TRBJ1-1, with D uncertain. V was pared by 1 base and J by 1 base, with 4 bases between. The length of the CDR3 is 13 residues. CDR1 and CDR2 from the germline V gene are SGHTA and FQGNSA.

The V call is TRBV5-4, the J call TRBJ2-7; D gene uncertain. The V gene lost 2 bases and the J gene lost 3 bases, with 9 bases spanning the gap. The CDR3 is made up of 13 amino acids. Germline CDR1 and CDR2: SGHNT and YYREEE (reference sequence). The CDR3 nucleotides are TGTGCCAGCAGCTTCCCTGGTATCTACGAGCAGTACTTC. It yields the protein CASSFPGIYEQYF.

The rearrangement uses TRBV25-1 and TRBJ1-2; 8 positions agree with TRBD1. The CDR3 contains 16 residues. The V and J ends lost 2 bases and 5 bases, in that order; junction bases with no gene match: 10. Germline-derived CDR1 and CDR2 are MGHDK and SYGVNS. CDR3 bases: TGTGCCAGCAGTGAAGAATGGAGCAGGGGGCGTTATGGCTACACCTTC. This sequence encodes CASSEEWSRGRYGYTF.

This chain links TRBV14 with TRBJ1-1, with D hard to call. The CDR3 is made up of 11 amino acids. Germline V gives CDR1 SGHDN, CDR2 FVKESK. Trimming shortened V by 1 base and J by 5 bases, and 2 bases separated the two germline ends. The CDR3 protein is CASSQGTEAFF. CDR3 in DNA: TGTGCCAGCAGCCAAGGAACTGAAGCTTTCTTT.

The J gene is TRBJ2-7, the V gene TRBV5-6; D might be TRBD1 (5 bases). With 2 bases removed from V and 5 bases from J, the gap between germline ends came to 5 bases. This CDR3 is 11 amino acids long. The V gene's germline CDR1 is SGHDT and CDR2 YYEEEE. CDR3: CASSFRDEQYF. The CDR3 coding sequence is TGTGCCAGCAGCTTCAGGGACGAGCAGTACTTC.